This TCR beta chain was sequenced for a study of T cells in localized non-small cell lung cancer (TCRdb year 2020). Context from the whole study: The study analyzed T cell repertoires of 200 to 250 early-stage NSCLC patients, comparing tumors and uninvolved tumor-adjacent lungs. The cohort comprised roughly 230 treatment-naïve NSCLC patients with resected, localized lung tumors. NSCLC patients had a mean age of approximately 66 years, and around 130 were male and 107 female.

The research as a whole found: Higher T cell density in blood was associated with longer overall survival, whereas higher clonality in adjacent lung was associated with shorter survival. Because the study design was exploratory, TCR variables were selected using unadjusted p-values without false-discovery rate correction. Uninvolved tumor-adjacent lung showed the highest T cell clonality, higher than tumor, which suggests more focused antigenic responses in the uninvolved tumor-adjacent lung. Because multi-region tumor sequencing was not done, intratumor heterogeneity could not be ruled out. Of the top 100 tumor clones, a median of approximately 60 were detected in paired uninvolved adjacent lung; approximately 28 were also among that lung's top 100.

TCR beta CDR3 regions were sequenced from DNA using the immunoSEQ Assay. The published analysis was carried out like this. T cell density was computed as TCR beta template counts normalized to usable DNA estimated by amplifying housekeeping genes. The preseqR package was used to estimate richness by extrapolating to 400,000 templates for PBMC samples and to 120,000 templates for tissue samples. Clonality was defined as one minus Pielou's evenness. Tissue-enriched TCRs were identified through differential abundance testing performed on productive amino-acid clonotypes, with a minimum total count of 5 and an alpha of 0.1. The Jaccard Index and the Morisita Overlap Index were used to quantify repertoire overlap between compartments. GLIPH grouped TCR beta CDR3s together with public tetramer-defined viral CDR3s, and a viral motif had to include at least three viral sequences and show V-gene enrichment. TCRdb stores this immuneACCESS table with in-frame sequences only. Part of the clones is absent; in the studies checked, under half of the shortfall reflects unresolved V genes, and no reason is known for the rest. V and J calls and clone size are those listed in that table; D and trimming were worked out from the DNA. The sample table lists about 35,000 clones, roughly 90% of them with a count of one. 4.1% of the sample lies in the top ten.

To note about this clone: Its recognized antigen is unknown. It has no much larger one-base neighbor in the sample; base qualities were not kept.

At diagnosis, tumor, uninvolved tumor-adjacent lung and peripheral blood were collected and then preserved as a mix of FFPE and fresh-frozen material. For TCR repertoire profiling, blood samples were analyzed as peripheral blood mononuclear cells. From its cysteine to its phenylalanine, the CDR3 spans 11 amino acids. CDR3 DNA only is kept here, 33 bases in frame from base 1. CDR1 and CDR2, looked up from the germline V gene, are MNHEY and SVGAGI. V drops 5 bases and J drops 0 bases, leaving 2 bases in between. The sequence came from a man aged 40 to 75 with stage I lung adenocarcinoma. The sample was peripheral blood, taken before any cancer treatment. The rearrangement joined TRBV6-5 to TRBJ2-7; no confident D gene assignment can be made. Here is the DNA: TGTGCCAGCAGTACCTCCTACGAGCAGTACTTC. This translates into CASSTSYEQYF.